The subject of this entry is one T cell receptor (beta chain). This record comes from a study of regulatory T cells in long-lasting Graves disease. For TCR beta, libraries came from iRepertoire HTBI primers and Arm-PCR of CDR3 regions. TCRdb processed the multiplex PCR reads anew with MiXCR; each CDR3 protein has one entry. The repertoire has 400,000 to 650,000 distinct CDR3 sequences, 15% to 20% of them found once; the top ten carry roughly 25%. Time point indicated: newly diagnosed GD, antithyroid drugs for less than 3 months. RNA extracted from PBMCs served as the sequencing template. CDR3 size: 15 residues. Trimming removed 3 bases at V and 7 bases at J, with 15 bases between. Germline lookup yields CDR1 SGHAT and CDR2 FQNNGV. Separately, the same data were catalogued under a study of T cells in Graves' hyperthyroidism and ophthalmopathy.

Sample: peripheral blood mononuclear cells (PBMCs), taken at new diagnosis, from a patient treated with antithyroid drugs. The J gene is TRBJ1-4, the V gene TRBV11-2; tentatively, D is TRBD1 (6 bases). The TCR comes from a woman aged 40 to 65 with Graves disease. CDR3 nucleotides: TGTGCCAGCAGCTTGGGTTCAGGGGCCGCTGAAAAACTGTTTTTT. The encoded protein is CASSLGSGAAEKLFF.